This T cell receptor beta chain was observed in a study of blood T cell repertoires in COVID-19. At the level of the study: The cDNA or gDNA used as material had been derived from T cells, B-cell-depleted T cells, or PBMCs.

Produced via immunoSEQ multiplex PCR; TCRdb's table is partial and in-frame only. Among 200,000 to 250,000 clones listed, around 90% were seen once. Germline CDR1 is SGHTA and CDR2 is FQGTGA. V lost 5 bases and J lost 4, with 12 bases in between. This CDR3 is built from 13 residues. This clonotype was obtained from a woman in her sixties or seventies with active or convalescent COVID-19. The chain couples TRBV7-3 to TRBJ2-7; D is perhaps TRBD2 (5 bases). The sample taken for sequencing was peripheral blood. CDR3 bases: TGTGCCAGCAGCGACGGGAACACGTACGAGCAGTACTTC. It codes for CASSDGNTYEQYF.